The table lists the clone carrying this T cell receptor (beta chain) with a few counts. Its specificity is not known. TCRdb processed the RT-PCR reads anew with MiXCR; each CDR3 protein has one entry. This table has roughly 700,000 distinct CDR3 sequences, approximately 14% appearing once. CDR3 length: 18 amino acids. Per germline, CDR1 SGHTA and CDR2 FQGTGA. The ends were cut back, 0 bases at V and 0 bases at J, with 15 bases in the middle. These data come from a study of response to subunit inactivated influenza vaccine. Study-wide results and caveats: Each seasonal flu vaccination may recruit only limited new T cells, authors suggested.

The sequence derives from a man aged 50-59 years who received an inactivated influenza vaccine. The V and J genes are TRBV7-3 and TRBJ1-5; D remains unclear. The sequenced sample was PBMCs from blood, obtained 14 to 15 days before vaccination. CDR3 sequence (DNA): TGTGCCAGCAGCTTAACTCGGGCCAGAAATTATAGCAATCAGCCCCAGCATTTT. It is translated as CASSLTRARNYSNQPQHF. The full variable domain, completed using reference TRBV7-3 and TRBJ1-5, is GAGVSQTPSNKVTEKGKYVELRCDPISGHTALYWYRQSLGQGPEFLIYFQGTGAADDSGLPNDRFFAVRPEGSVSTLKIQRTERGDSAVYLCASSLTRARNYSNQPQHFGDGTRLSIL.